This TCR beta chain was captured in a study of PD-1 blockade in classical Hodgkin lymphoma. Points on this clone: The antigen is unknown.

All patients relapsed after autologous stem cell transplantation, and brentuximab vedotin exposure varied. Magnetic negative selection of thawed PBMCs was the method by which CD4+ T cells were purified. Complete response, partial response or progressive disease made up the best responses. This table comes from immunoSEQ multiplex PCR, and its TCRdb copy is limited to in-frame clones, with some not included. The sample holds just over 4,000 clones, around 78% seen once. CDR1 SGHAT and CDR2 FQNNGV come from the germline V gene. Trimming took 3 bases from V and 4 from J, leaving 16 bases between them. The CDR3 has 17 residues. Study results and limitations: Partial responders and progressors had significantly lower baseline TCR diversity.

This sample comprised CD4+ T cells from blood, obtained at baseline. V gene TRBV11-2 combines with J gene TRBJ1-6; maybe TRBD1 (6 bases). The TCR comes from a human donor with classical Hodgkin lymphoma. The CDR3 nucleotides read TGTGCCAGCAGCTTCAAACAGGGTCTCGAATATAATTCACCCCTCCACTTT. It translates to CASSFKQGLEYNSPLHF.